Following are 16 T cell receptor beta chains from one sample sequenced in a study of blood T cell repertoires in COVID-19. TCRdb's table, derived via immunoSEQ multiplex PCR, lists solely in-frame clones and lacks some. The table has 330,000 or so clones, over 75% seen once. Sequences were obtained from PBMCs or T cells enriched from blood (not recorded which). The receptors come from a man aged 35 to 55 in a cohort exposed to, infected with or recovered from COVID-19 (not recorded which).

The chain carries TRBV2 and TRBJ2-3, with a tentative D call TRBD2 (6 bases). Germline lookup yields CDR1 SNHLY and CDR2 FYNNEI. Trimming took off 4 bases at V and 2 bases at J, with 13 bases between the two ends. The length of the CDR3 is 15 residues. CDR3 coding DNA: TGTGCCAGCAGTGTCCCGGGACTTACCACAGATACGCAGTATTTT. The encoded protein is CASSVPGLTTDTQYF.

This clone was picked up a small number of times. The rearrangement joins TRBV5-1 to TRBJ2-1; 7 nucleotides agree with TRBD2. This CDR3 spans 17 amino acids. Germline CDR1 SGHRS, CDR2 YFSETQ. J was trimmed by 1 base and V by 0 bases; bases with no gene match: 7. CDR3 DNA: TGCGCCAGCAGCTTGGGGTCCTCCGGGGGGTCCTACAATGAGCAGTTCTTC. Translating gives CASSLGSSGGSYNEQFF.

The J gene is TRBJ1-1, the V gene TRBV28; a possible D gene is TRBD1 (6 bases). The germline V and J ends were trimmed by 8 bases and 5 bases, with 18 bases remaining between them. Germline V lookup: CDR1 MDHEN, CDR2 SYDVKM. The CDR3 length is 14 residues. The CDR3 DNA is TGTGCCAGCCAGCGTTTGCAGGGACATACTGAAGCTTTCTTT. It yields the protein CASQRLQGHTEAFF. The full variable domain, its missing parts supplied by reference TRBV28 and TRBJ1-1, is DVKVTQSSRYLVKRTGEKVFLECVQDMDHENMFWYRQDPGLGLRLIYFSYDVKMKEKGDIPEGYSVSREKKERFSLILESASTNQTSMYLCASQRLQGHTEAFFGQGTRLTVV.

The V and J genes are TRBV28 and TRBJ1-5; the D is unclear. Trimming took 3 bases from V and 12 from J, leaving 12 bases between them. The germline V gene has CDR1 MDHEN and CDR2 SYDVKM. The CDR3 spans 12 residues. In DNA form, the CDR3 reads TGTGCCAGCAGTTTCCGGTCCCGGTACCAGCATTTT. Amino acid sequence: CASSFRSRYQHF. Together with reference TRBV28 and TRBJ1-5, the CDR3 gives the full variable domain: DVKVTQSSRYLVKRTGEKVFLECVQDMDHENMFWYRQDPGLGLRLIYFSYDVKMKEKGDIPEGYSVSREKKERFSLILESASTNQTSMYLCASSFRSRYQHFGDGTRLSIL.

The J gene is TRBJ1-2, the V gene TRBV5-4, with D unclear. Germline CDR1 SGHNT, CDR2 YYREEE (reference sequence). The CDR3 runs 14 residues. V lost 4 bases and J lost 7, with 17 bases in between. CDR3 residues: CASSKDRELLGYTF. CDR3 DNA: TGTGCCAGCAGCAAGGACCGGGAGTTACTTGGCTACACCTTC.

The chain recombines TRBV6-6 with TRBJ2-1; TRBD2 agrees at 8 bases. There are 14 residues in the CDR3. The J segment lost 3 bases and the V segment lost 4 bases, leaving 2 bases of the junction unmatched. Germline loops: CDR1 MNHNY, CDR2 SVGAGI (reference sequence). The CDR3 spells CASSFSGNYNEQFF. The CDR3 nucleotides are TGTGCCAGCAGTTTTAGCGGGAACTACAATGAGCAGTTCTTC.

This clone occurred once. V usage is TRBV28 and J usage is TRBJ1-5; D may be TRBD1 (6 bases). V dropped 6 bases and J dropped 4 bases, with 10 bases sitting between them. Germline CDR1 MDHEN, CDR2 SYDVKM. The CDR3 spans 13 residues. The CDR3 bases are TGTGCCAGCAGGACAGGTCAGAATCAGCCCCAGCATTTT. Its protein product is CASRTGQNQPQHF.

The chain carries TRBV9 and TRBJ2-2, with TRBD2 matching 7 bases. Unmatched junction bases numbered 2, after V lost 0 bases and J lost 3 bases. The germline CDR1 and CDR2 sequences are SGDLS and YYNGEE. This CDR3 has 15 residues. This chain's CDR3 is CASSVALADTGELFF. The CDR3 DNA is TGTGCCAGCAGCGTAGCTCTAGCGGACACCGGGGAGCTGTTTTTT.

The chain has TRBV5-1 and TRBJ2-1, with 7 bases identical to TRBD1. The CDR3 consists of 15 residues. Germline V gene lookup returns CDR1 SGHRS and CDR2 YFSETQ. Unmatched junction bases numbered 8, after V lost 4 bases and J lost 4 bases. The CDR3 nucleotides read TGCGCCAGCAGCGCCGCCGGGACAGAATACAATGAGCAGTTCTTC. It encodes CASSAAGTEYNEQFF.

This CDR3 is CASRAGLAGYNEQFF. DNA of the CDR3: TGTGCCAGCAGGGCCGGACTAGCGGGTTACAATGAGCAGTTCTTC. The chain has TRBV9 and TRBJ2-1; TRBD2 matches at 11 bases. Germline V gene lookup returns CDR1 SGDLS and CDR2 YYNGEE. CDR3 length: 15 residues. V lost 5 bases, J lost 4 bases, and 5 bases stayed unmatched.

This chain connects TRBV15 to TRBJ2-3, with TRBD1 identical over 7 bases. CDR1 is LNHNV and CDR2 is YYDKDF in the germline V gene (reference sequence). The CDR3 runs 16 residues. V shed 2 bases and J 0 bases; nucleotides not matched to a gene: 5. The CDR3, as DNA: TGTGCCACCAGCAGACACGGGACAGCTAGCACAGATACGCAGTATTTT. This codes for CATSRHGTASTDTQYF.

This clone appeared a single time. The rearrangement uses TRBV6-5 and TRBJ1-1, with 7 positions matching TRBD1. Germline values: CDR1 MNHEY, CDR2 SVGAGI. J lost 1 base, V lost 6 bases, and 5 bases had no gene match. The CDR3 loop spans 14 amino acids. The CDR3: CASRGRQGNTEAFF. The CDR3 DNA sequence: TGTGCCAGCAGGGGAAGACAGGGGAACACTGAAGCTTTCTTT.

Remarks on this clone: Other DNA sequences in this specimen translate into the identical CDR3. The rearrangement uses TRBV30 and TRBJ1-2, with 8 bases identical to TRBD1. The CDR3 contains 12 residues. With V trimmed by 1 base and J by 6 bases, 1 base remained unmatched. Germline V gene lookup returns CDR1 GTSNPN and CDR2 SVGIG (reference sequence). The CDR3 DNA reads as TGTGCCTGGAGTGCGACAGGGGATGGCTACACCTTC. This sequence encodes CAWSATGDGYTF.

The chain uses TRBV5-1 and TRBJ2-7, with TRBD2 matching 16 bases. Germline V gene sequence: CDR1 SGHRS, CDR2 YFSETQ. V shed 0 bases, J shed 4 bases, and the junction held 4 bases outside the gene matches. The CDR3 is made up of 17 amino acids. CDR3 sequence reads: CASSLGGLAGGVYEQYF. CDR3 nucleotides: TGCGCCAGCAGCTTGGGGGGACTAGCGGGAGGGGTATACGAGCAGTACTTC.

The sample holds one count of this clone. CDR3 sequence (DNA): TGTGCCATCAGTAAGACCGCCGGGACAGTCTACGAGCAGTACTTC. Its translation is CAISKTAGTVYEQYF. The rearrangement uses TRBV10-3 and TRBJ2-7; 7 bases match TRBD1. Germline assignment: CDR1 ENHRY and CDR2 SYGVKD. V was pared by 5 bases and J by 3 bases, with 10 bases of the junction left unmatched. The CDR3 has 15 amino acids.

The chain has TRBV5-5 and TRBJ2-3, with 9 bases lining up with TRBD2. CDR3 size: 15 residues. J gave up 5 bases and V 0 bases, and 4 bases lay outside the gene matches. CDR1 is SGHKS and CDR2 is YYEKEE in the germline V gene (reference sequence). CDR3 in DNA: TGTGCCAGCAGCTTGGCTAGCGGGATCGGAGATACGCAGTATTTT. It translates to CASSLASGIGDTQYF. Full variable domain (remainder filled in from reference TRBV5-5 and TRBJ2-3): DAGVTQSPTHLIKTRGQQVTLRCSPISGHKSVSWYQQVLGQGPQFIFQYYEKEERGRGNFPDRFSARQFPNYSSELNVNALLLGDSALYLCASSLASGIGDTQYFGPGTRLTVL.